This TCR beta chain was found in a study of T cells after yellow fever vaccination (dated by TCRdb to the late 2010s). About the investigation overall: Libraries from fractions with low cell numbers were prepared with the SMART-Seq v4 Ultra Low Input RNA kit. To track T-cell clones before and after primary and booster YFV17D yellow fever vaccination, bulk TCR alpha and beta repertoires were sequenced longitudinally. Two healthy male donors made up the cohort, one aged 18 to 29 years and the other aged 30 to 40 years. Blood samples were taken at several timepoints before and after primary and secondary immunization, and bulk PBMC replicates and cell subsets were isolated. What the authors observed across the whole study: Computational filtering was required because FACS-sorted repertoires could contain abundant contaminating clonotypes from the bulk population. A small fraction of clonotypes appeared in both the CD4 and CD8 compartments, likely as a result of convergent recombination. Because only two donors were included in the study, the extent to which the findings can be generalized is limited. The secondary T-cell response was weaker than the primary response but faster, peaking on day 5 instead of day 15. Most clones expanded after primary vaccination were re-detected after the booster (about 95% of CD4 and roughly 85% of CD8), suggesting broad memory maintenance.

The listed sequencing device is Illumina NovaSeq 6000. Synthesis of TCR cDNA relied on 5'RACE template switching, a step that introduced a universal primer site along with unique molecular identifiers. cDNA synthesis was primed from both the TCR alpha and TCR beta constant segments. Library amplification used two PCR steps, and the second PCR step added sample barcodes and sequencing adapters. Sequencing of libraries was performed on Illumina HiSeq 2500 (2x100 bp) or NovaSeq (2x150 bp). In the paper's pipeline: MIGEC handled demultiplexing of reads and collapsing into UMI consensus sequences, while MiXCR performed V(D)J alignment. Vaccine-responding clonotypes were identified with edgeR using replicate PBMC samples, with FDR below 0.01 and a log2 fold change above 5 up to day 15 being required. CD4 or CD8 identity was assigned to each bulk clonotype according to whether the clonotype was present at higher abundance in the sequenced CD4 repertoire or the sequenced CD8 repertoire. TCRdb cleaned the public reads at Q25 with fastp, built clones with MiXCR and kept in-frame beta chains. Rows are combined by CDR3 protein, so each entry shows the most common genes and DNA. What appears here as the V and J calls and clone size reflects TCRdb's work, not the paper's. Within this sample are hundreds of thousands of distinct CDR3 sequences, with 8.5% to 10% of them counted one time only. The ten top clones hold about 3.7% of the sample.

Reading the germline V gene (reference sequence) gives CDR1 MNHNY and CDR2 SVGAGI. Including cysteine and phenylalanine, the CDR3 has 16 amino acids. Only the CDR3 portion is preserved as DNA: 48 bases, with reading frame beginning at the first base. From V the trimming removes 5 bases and from J it removes 0 bases, while the gene matches leave 6 bases of the junction unaccounted for. On this clonotype: The specificity of this receptor is unknown. Within one base of it there is no much larger clone, and no base qualities were kept.

Per the publication, the treatment or condition label means: live attenuated yellow fever vaccine strain. PBMCs were isolated from peripheral blood using a standard Ficoll-Paque protocol. CD4 and CD8 T-cell fractions were isolated with Dynabeads CD4 and CD8 positive selection kits. RNA was extracted with TriZol from bulk PBMCs, CD4 and CD8 fractions, and dextramer-positive and dextramer-negative fractions. The sample was CD4+ T cells sorted from PBMCs, taken 5 days after the yellow fever booster vaccination. The V and J segments used are TRBV6-6 and TRBJ1-5; 8 central bases correspond to TRBD1. The TCR was taken from a man aged 18 to 29 who received the YFV17D yellow fever vaccine. The DNA reads as follows: TGTGCCAGCAGTACGAACCAGGGGGCTAGCAATCAGCCCCAGCATTTT. It specifies CASSTNQGASNQPQHF.